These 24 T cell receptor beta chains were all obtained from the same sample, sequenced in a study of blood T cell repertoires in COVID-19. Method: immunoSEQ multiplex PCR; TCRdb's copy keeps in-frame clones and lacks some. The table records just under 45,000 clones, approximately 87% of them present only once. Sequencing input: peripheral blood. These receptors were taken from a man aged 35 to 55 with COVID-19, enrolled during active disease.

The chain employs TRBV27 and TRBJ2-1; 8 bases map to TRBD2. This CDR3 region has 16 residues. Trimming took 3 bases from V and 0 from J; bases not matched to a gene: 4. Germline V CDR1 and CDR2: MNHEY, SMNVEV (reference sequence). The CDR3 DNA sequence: TGTGCCAGCAGTTTGACAGCGGGGGTCTCCTACAATGAGCAGTTCTTC. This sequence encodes CASSLTAGVSYNEQFF.

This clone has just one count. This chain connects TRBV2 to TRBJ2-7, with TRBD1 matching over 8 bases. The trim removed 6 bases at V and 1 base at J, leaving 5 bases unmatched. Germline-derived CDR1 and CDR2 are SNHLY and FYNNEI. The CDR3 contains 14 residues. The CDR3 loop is CASRDRVQSYEQYF. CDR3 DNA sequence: TGTGCCAGCAGGGACAGGGTCCAATCCTACGAGCAGTACTTC. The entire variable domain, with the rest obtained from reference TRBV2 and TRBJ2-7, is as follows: EPEVTQTPSHQVTQMGQEVILRCVPISNHLYFYWYRQILGQKVEFLVSFYNNEISEKSEIFDDQFSVERPDGSNFTLKIRSTKLEDSAMYFCASRDRVQSYEQYFGPGTRLTVT.

The CDR3 DNA is TGCGCCAGCAGCCCCTGGACCACAGGGGGGGTCAGTGAAGCTTTCTTT. It encodes CASSPWTTGGVSEAFF. The chain joins TRBV5-1 to TRBJ1-1; 8 nucleotides line up with TRBD1. The J segment lost 7 bases and the V segment lost 4 bases, leaving 15 bases of the junction unmatched. CDR3 length: 16 amino acids. Per the germline V gene, CDR1 is SGHRS and CDR2 is YFSETQ.

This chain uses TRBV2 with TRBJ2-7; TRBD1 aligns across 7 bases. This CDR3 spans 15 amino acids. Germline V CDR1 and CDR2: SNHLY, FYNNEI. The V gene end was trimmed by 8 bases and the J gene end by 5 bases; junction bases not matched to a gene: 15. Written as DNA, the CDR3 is TGTGCCAGCTCTCAGACTCGACAGGGCGGACACGAGCAGTACTTC. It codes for CASSQTRQGGHEQYF.

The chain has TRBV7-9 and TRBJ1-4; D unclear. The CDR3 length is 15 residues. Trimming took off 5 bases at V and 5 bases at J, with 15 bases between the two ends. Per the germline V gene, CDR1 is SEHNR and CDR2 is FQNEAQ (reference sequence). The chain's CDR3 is CASSPPGPVNEKLFF. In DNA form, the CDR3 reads TGTGCCAGCAGCCCCCCTGGCCCCGTCAATGAAAAACTGTTTTTT.

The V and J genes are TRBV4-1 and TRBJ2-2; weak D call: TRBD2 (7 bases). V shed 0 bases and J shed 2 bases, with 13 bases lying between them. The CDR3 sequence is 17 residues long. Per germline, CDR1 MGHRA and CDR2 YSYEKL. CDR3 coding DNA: TGCGCCAGCAGCCAAGATACACGGGGGGCCAACACCGGGGAGCTGTTTTTT. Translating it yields CASSQDTRGANTGELFF.

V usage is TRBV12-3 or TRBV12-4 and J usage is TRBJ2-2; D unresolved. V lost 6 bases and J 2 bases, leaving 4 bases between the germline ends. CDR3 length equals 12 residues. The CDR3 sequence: CASRINTGELFF. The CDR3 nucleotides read TGTGCCAGCAGAATAAACACCGGGGAGCTGTTTTTT.

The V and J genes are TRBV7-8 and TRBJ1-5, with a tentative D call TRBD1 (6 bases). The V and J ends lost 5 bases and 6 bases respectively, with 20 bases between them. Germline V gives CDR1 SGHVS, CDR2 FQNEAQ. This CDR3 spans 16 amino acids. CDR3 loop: CASSELGGGLVQPQHF. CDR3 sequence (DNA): TGTGCCAGCAGCGAACTAGGCGGGGGGCTAGTTCAGCCCCAGCATTTT.

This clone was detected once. Here the CDR3 DNA reads TGCAGTGCTATTGAGGGGGCAATTGGGACTAATGAAAAACTGTTTTTT. Its translation is CSAIEGAIGTNEKLFF. This chain uses TRBV20-1 with TRBJ1-4; TRBD1 matches at 7 bases. J lost 2 bases, V lost 4 bases, and 10 bases had no gene match. This CDR3 is built from 16 residues. Germline lookup yields CDR1 DFQATT and CDR2 SNEGSKA (reference sequence).

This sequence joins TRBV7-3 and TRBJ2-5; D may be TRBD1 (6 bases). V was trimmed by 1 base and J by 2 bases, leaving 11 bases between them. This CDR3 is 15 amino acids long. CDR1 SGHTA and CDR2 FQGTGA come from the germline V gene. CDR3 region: CASSLRSGTQETQYF. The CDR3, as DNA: TGTGCCAGCAGCTTAAGGTCGGGGACACAAGAGACCCAGTACTTC.

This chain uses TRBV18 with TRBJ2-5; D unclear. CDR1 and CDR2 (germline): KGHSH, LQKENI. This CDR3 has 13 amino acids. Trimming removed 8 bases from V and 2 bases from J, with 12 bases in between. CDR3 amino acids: CASLNSLQETQYF. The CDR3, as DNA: TGTGCCAGCCTCAACAGTTTACAAGAGACCCAGTACTTC.

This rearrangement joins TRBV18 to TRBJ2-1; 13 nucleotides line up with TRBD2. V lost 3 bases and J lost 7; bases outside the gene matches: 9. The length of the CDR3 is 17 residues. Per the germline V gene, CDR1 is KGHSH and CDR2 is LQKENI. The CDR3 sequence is CASSPGTSGTPVNEQFF. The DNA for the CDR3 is TGTGCCAGCTCACCGGGGACTAGCGGGACCCCCGTGAATGAGCAGTTCTTC.

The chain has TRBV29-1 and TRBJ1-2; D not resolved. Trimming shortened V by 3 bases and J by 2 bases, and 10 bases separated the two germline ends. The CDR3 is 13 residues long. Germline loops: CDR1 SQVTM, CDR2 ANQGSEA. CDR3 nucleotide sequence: TGCAGCGTTGACGTCGACGGGAACTATGGCTACACCTTC. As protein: CSVDVDGNYGYTF.

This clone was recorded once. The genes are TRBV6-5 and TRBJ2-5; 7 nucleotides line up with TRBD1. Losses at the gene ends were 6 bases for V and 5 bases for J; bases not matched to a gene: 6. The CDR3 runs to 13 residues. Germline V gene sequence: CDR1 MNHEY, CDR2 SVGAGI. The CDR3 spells CASRPGTVETQYF. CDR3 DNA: TGTGCCAGCAGGCCAGGGACAGTCGAGACCCAGTACTTC.

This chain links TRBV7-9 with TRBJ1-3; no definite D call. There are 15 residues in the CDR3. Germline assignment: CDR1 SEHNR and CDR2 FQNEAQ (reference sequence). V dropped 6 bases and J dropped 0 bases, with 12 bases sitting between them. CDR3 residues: CASSSSESSGNTIYF. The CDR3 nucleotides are TGTGCCAGCAGTTCGAGCGAAAGCTCTGGAAACACCATATATTTT.

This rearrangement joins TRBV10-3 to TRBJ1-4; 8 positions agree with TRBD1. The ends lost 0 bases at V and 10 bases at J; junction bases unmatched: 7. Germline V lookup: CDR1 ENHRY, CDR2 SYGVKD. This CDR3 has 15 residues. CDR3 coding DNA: TGTGCCATCAGTGAGTCGGGACAGGATTCCCGAAAACTGTTTTTT. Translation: CAISESGQDSRKLFF.

The CDR3 loop reads CASTSGQGVQPQHF. Here the CDR3 DNA reads TGTGCCAGCACGTCGGGACAGGGTGTTCAGCCCCAGCATTTT. This rearrangement joins TRBV27 to TRBJ1-5, with TRBD1 identical over 9 bases. The CDR3 has 14 amino acids. The germline V gene encodes CDR1 MNHEY and CDR2 SMNVEV (reference sequence). V shed 7 bases and J 6 bases; nucleotides not matched to a gene: 7.

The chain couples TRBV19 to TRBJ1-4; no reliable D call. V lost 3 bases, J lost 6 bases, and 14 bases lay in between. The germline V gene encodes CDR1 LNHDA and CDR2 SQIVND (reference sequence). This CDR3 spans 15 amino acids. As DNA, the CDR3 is TGTGCCAGTAGTATCGGGGTCACACCGGATGAAAAACTGTTTTTT. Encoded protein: CASSIGVTPDEKLFF.

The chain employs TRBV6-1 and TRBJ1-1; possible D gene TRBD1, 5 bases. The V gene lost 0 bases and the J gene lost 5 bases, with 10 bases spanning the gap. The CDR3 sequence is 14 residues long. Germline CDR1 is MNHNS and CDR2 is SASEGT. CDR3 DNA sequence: TGTGCCAGCAGTGAAGCAGGGGTTAGGACTGAAGCTTTCTTT. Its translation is CASSEAGVRTEAFF.

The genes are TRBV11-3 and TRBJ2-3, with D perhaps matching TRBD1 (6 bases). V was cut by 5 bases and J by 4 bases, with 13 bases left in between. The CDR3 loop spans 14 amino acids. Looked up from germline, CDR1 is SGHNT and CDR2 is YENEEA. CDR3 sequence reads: CASSLRRGPDTQYF. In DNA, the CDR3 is TGTGCCAGCAGCCTCCGCAGGGGTCCAGATACGCAGTATTTT.

CDR3 sequence (DNA): TGTGCCAGCAGCCCCTCCAGACAGGGAAGGGGTCAGCCCCAGCATTTT. Translated: CASSPSRQGRGQPQHF. This rearrangement joins TRBV27 to TRBJ1-5; the match to TRBD1 covers 7 bases. V lost 6 bases to trimming and J lost 6 bases; unmatched junction nucleotides: 14. Germline CDR1 and CDR2: MNHEY and SMNVEV (reference sequence). The CDR3 has 16 residues.

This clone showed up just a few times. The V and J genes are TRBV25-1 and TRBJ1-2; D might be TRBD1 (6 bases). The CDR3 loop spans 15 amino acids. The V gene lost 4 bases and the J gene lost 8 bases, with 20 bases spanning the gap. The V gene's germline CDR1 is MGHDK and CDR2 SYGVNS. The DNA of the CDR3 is TGTGCCAGCAGTGTGGGGGGGGGCCAACTCCGCGGCTACACCTTC. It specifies CASSVGGGQLRGYTF.

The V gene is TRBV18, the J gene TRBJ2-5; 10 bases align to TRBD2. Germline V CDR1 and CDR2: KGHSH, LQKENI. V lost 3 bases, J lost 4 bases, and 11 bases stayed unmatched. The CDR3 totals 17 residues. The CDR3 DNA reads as TGTGCCAGCTCACCCGGCCCCCGACTAGCGGGCCTAGAGACCCAGTACTTC. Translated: CASSPGPRLAGLETQYF.

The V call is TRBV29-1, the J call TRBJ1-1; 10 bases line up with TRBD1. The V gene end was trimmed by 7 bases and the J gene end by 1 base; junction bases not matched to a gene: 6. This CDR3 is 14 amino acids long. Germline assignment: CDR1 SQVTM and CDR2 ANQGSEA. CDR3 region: CSATDRGTNTEAFF. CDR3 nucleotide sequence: TGCAGCGCCACGGACAGGGGGACGAACACTGAAGCTTTCTTT.